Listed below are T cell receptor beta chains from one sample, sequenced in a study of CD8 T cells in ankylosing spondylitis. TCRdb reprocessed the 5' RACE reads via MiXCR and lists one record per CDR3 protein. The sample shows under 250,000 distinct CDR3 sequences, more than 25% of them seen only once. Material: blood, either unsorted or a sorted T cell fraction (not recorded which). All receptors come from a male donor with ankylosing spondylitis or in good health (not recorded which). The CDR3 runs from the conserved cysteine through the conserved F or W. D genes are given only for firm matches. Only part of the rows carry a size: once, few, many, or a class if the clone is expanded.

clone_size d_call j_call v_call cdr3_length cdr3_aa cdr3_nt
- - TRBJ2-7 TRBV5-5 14 CASSLALASYEQYF TGTGCCAGCAGCCTGGCCCTAGCGTCCTACGAGCAGTACTTC
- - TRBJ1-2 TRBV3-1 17 CASSHLPRGRARYGYTF TGTGCCAGCAGCCACCTTCCCCGAGGCCGGGCTCGCTATGGCTACACCTTC
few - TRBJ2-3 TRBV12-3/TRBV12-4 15 CASSLITDHTDTQYF TGTGCCAGCAGTTTAATTACAGACCACACAGATACGCAGTATTTT
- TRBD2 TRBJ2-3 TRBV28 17 CASSQSGLAGRTDTQYF TGTGCCAGCAGCCAATCGGGACTAGCGGGGCGCACAGATACGCAGTATTTT
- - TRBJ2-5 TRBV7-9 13 CASSLDRPETQYF TGTGCCAGCAGCTTGGACAGACCAGAGACCCAGTACTTC
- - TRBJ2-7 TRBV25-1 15 CASSERGTDPYEQYF TGTGCCAGCAGTGAAAGAGGGACGGACCCCTACGAGCAGTACTTC
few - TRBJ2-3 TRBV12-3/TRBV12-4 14 CASRRYRVTDTQYF TGTGCCAGCAGGCGATACAGGGTCACAGATACGCAGTATTTT
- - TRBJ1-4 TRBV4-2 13 CASSQDVLEKLFF TGTGCCAGCAGCCAAGATGTGCTGGAAAAACTGTTTTTT
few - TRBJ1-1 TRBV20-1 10 CSASEGTAFF TGCAGTGCTTCGGAGGGAACGGCTTTCTTT
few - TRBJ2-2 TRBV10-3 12 CAISPSTGELFF TGTGCCATCAGCCCGAGTACCGGGGAGCTGTTTTTT
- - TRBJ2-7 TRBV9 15 CASSVGGGLSYEQYF TGTGCCAGCAGCGTAGGAGGTGGCTTATCCTACGAGCAGTACTTC
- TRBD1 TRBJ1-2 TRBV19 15 CATAPQGEGDYGYTF TGTGCCACTGCACCACAGGGGGAAGGAGACTATGGCTACACCTTC
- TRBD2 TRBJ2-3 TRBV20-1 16 CSARGEASGDTDTQYF TGCAGTGCTAGAGGAGAGGCTAGCGGGGACACAGATACGCAGTATTTT
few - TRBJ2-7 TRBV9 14 CASSVGQDPYEQYF TGTGCCAGCAGCGTAGGACAGGACCCCTACGAGCAGTACTTC